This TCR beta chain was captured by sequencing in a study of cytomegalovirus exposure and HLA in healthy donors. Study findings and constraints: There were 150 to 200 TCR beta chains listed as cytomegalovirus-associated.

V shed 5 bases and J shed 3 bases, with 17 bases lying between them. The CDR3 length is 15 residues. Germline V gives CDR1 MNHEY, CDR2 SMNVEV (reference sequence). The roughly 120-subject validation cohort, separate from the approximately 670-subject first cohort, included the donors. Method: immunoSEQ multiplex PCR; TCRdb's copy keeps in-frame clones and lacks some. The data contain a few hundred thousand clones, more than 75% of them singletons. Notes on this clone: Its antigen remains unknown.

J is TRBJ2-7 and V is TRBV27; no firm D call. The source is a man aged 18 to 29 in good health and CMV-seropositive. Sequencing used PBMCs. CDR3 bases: TGTGCCAGCAGTGAGAGTGGGCCTTCCTACTACGAGCAGTACTTC. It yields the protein CASSESGPSYYEQYF.